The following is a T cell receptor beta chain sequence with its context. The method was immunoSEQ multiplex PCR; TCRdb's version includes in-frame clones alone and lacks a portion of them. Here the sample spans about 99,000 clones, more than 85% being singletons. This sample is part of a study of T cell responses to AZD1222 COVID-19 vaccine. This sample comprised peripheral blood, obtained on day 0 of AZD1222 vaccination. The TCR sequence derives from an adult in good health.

CDR3 in DNA: TGTGCCAGCAGTTATGGAGAGAACACTGAAGCTTTCTTT. Residues: CASSYGENTEAFF. The chain has TRBV6-5 and TRBJ1-1; D not certain. Trimming removed 3 bases from V and 1 base from J, with 6 bases in between. Germline V CDR1 and CDR2: MNHEY, SVGAGI. CDR3 size: 13 residues.